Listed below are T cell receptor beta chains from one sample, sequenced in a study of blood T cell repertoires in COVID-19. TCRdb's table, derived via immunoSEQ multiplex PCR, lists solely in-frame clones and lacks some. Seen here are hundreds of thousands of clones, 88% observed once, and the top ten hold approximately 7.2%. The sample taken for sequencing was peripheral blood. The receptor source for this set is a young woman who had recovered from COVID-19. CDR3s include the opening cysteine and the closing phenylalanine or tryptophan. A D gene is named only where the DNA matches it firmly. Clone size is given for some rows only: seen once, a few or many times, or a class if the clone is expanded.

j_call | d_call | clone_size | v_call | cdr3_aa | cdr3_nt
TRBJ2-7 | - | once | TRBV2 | CASKREVAYEQYF | TGTGCCAGCAAGAGGGAGGTAGCCTACGAGCAGTACTTC
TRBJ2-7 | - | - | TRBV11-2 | CASSVSRVVNEQYF | TGTGCCAGCAGCGTGAGCAGGGTTGTGAACGAGCAGTACTTC
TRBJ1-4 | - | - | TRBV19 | CASSTSSPYALDGEKLFF | TGTGCCAGTAGTACCTCTTCTCCCTATGCACTAGATGGTGAAAAACTGTTTTTT
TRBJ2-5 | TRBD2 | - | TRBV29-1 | CSVVYGGGKTQYF | TGCAGCGTTGTATATGGGGGGGGGAAGACCCAGTACTTC
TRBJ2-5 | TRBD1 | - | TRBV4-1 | CASSLGQGFLGETQYF | TGCGCCAGCAGCCTTGGACAGGGCTTTCTTGGAGAGACCCAGTACTTC
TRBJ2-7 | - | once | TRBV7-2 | CASSLMDSSYEQYF | TGTGCCAGCAGCTTAATGGACAGCTCCTACGAGCAGTACTTC
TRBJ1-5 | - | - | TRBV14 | CASSQDGRDSNQPQHF | TGTGCCAGCAGCCAAGATGGCAGGGATAGCAATCAGCCCCAGCATTTT
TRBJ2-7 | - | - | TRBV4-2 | CASSPATYEQYF | TGTGCCAGCAGCCCTGCGACCTACGAGCAGTACTTC
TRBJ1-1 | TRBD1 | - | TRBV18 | CASSSQQGVNTEAFF | TGTGCCAGCTCATCTCAACAGGGGGTGAACACTGAAGCTTTCTTT
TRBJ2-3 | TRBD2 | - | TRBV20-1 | CSASSGGPGDTQYF | TGCAGTGCGAGTAGCGGGGGGCCGGGGGATACGCAGTATTTT
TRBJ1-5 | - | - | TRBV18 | CASSSLTGDNQPQHF | TGTGCCAGCTCATCCCTGACAGGAGATAATCAGCCCCAGCATTTT
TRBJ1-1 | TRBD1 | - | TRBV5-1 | CASSLPLQGARAEAFF | TGCGCCAGCAGCTTGCCCCTTCAGGGGGCGAGAGCTGAAGCTTTCTTT
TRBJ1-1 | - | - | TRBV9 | CASSPRDLNTEAFF | TGTGCCAGCAGCCCTCGGGATTTGAACACTGAAGCTTTCTTT
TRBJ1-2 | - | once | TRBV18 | CASSSNRGGYTF | TGTGCCAGCTCGTCCAATAGAGGAGGCTACACCTTC
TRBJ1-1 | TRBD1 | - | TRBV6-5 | CASSSGTGGAAFF | TGTGCCAGCAGTTCCGGGACAGGTGGGGCGGCTTTCTTT
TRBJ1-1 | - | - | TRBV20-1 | CSASAGASVGTEAFF | TGCAGTGCTAGTGCAGGGGCGTCAGTTGGAACTGAAGCTTTCTTT
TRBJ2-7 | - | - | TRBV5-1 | CASSPRQGGEGEQYF | TGCGCCAGCAGCCCCCGACAGGGAGGAGAAGGCGAGCAGTACTTC
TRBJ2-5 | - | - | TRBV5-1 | CASSLGRGGETQYF | TGCGCCAGCAGCTTGGGAAGGGGTGGGGAGACCCAGTACTTC
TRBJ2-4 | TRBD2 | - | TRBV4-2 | CASSQDASGGAKNIQYF | TGTGCCAGCAGCCAAGATGCTAGCGGGGGGGCCAAAAACATTCAGTACTTC
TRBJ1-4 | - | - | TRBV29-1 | CSVTPSSRGEKLFF | TGCAGCGTCACACCCTCCTCCCGGGGTGAAAAACTGTTTTTT